This paragraph covers one TCR beta chain sequence. The V gene's germline CDR1 is SNHLY and CDR2 FYNNEI. CDR3 length equals 15 residues. Germline trimming cut 6 bases from V and 4 bases from J; bases unmatched to any gene: 7. It was about 190 ng DNA, 33,000 or so T cell genomes, that sorted-subset replicate PCRs used. Sequenced by immunoSEQ multiplex PCR; TCRdb stores in-frame clones only, minus some. The profile shows approximately 100,000 clones, just over 65% of them singletons. CD8 memory comprised CD45RO+ plus CCR7-negative CD45RA+ TemRA cells. These data come from a study of shared clonotypes between healthy human individuals. About the research overall: Donors had three CD4 naive, three CD4 memory, two CD8 naive and one CD8 memory plate apiece.

The sample comprised memory CD8+ T cells sorted from blood. This sample's subset: CD45RO+ cells pooled with CCR7-negative TemRA cells. The V call is TRBV2, the J call TRBJ2-7, with TRBD2 matching over 12 bases. The TCR sequence derives from a woman aged 25-40 years in good health. The DNA of the CDR3 is TGTGCCAGCAGGAGACTAGCGGGAGTTTCTTACGAGCAGTACTTC. Its protein is CASRRLAGVSYEQYF.